One and the same sample provided the 2 T cell receptor beta chains below, sequenced in a study of lymphopenia after photon versus proton radiotherapy. Using immunoSEQ multiplex PCR, the repertoire was profiled, and TCRdb retains in-frame clones only, with some absent. The table has 15,000 or so clones, approximately 80% seen once. The specimen comprised peripheral blood, sampled from a patient treated with proton-based radiotherapy. These receptors were obtained from a man between 70 and 80 years old with pancreatic cancer.

Only a few counts were recorded for this clone. This rearrangement joins TRBV28 to TRBJ1-5; unclear D gene. V dropped 5 bases and J dropped 12 bases, with 11 bases sitting between them. The CDR3 is 11 amino acids. Germline V gene sequence: CDR1 MDHEN, CDR2 SYDVKM. Written as DNA, the CDR3 is TGTGCCAGCAGTCCTACACGGGTCCAGCATTTT. Protein sequence: CASSPTRVQHF.

The V call is TRBV6-7, the J call TRBJ1-2; D may be TRBD1 (5 bases). TRBV6-7 counts as an open reading frame of uncertain function. V was shortened by 5 bases and J by 7 bases, with 11 bases between the two germline ends. There are 12 residues in the CDR3. The CDR3 DNA reads as TGTGCCAGCAGTCACAGGAATTCTGGCTACACCTTC. It is translated as CASSHRNSGYTF.